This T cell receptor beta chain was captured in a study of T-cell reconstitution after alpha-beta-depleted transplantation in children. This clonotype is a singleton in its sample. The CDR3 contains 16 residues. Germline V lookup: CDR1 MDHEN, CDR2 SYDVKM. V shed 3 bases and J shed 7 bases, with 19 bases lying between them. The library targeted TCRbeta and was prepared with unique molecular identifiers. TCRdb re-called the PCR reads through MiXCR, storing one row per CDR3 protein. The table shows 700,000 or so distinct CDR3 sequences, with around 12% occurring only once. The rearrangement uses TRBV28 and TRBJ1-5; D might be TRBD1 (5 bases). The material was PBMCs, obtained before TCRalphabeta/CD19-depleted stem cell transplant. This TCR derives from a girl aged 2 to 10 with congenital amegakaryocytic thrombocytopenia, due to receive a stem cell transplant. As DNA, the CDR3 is TGTGCCAGCAGTTTTCCCGCCCCCGGGGCCTGGCAGCCCCAGCATTTT. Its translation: CASSFPAPGAWQPQHF.